The 7 T cell receptor beta chains in this list originate from one sample, sequenced in a study of CD8 T cells in Susac syndrome. Random-hexamer reverse transcription was applied to roughly 0.45 to 1 ug RNA. A single record per CDR3 protein comes from TCRdb applying MiXCR to the immunoSEQ multiplex PCR reads. This table has about 280,000 distinct CDR3 sequences, approximately 85% appearing once. The specimen sequenced was CD8+ T cells from PBMCs. The receptors here all came from a human donor with multiple sclerosis.

A few counts support this clonotype. V gene TRBV6-5 combines with J gene TRBJ1-1; D uncertain. There are 12 residues in the CDR3. V was cut by 4 bases and J by 5 bases, with 8 bases left in between. Germline CDR1 MNHEY, CDR2 SVGAGI. CDR3 sequence (DNA): TGTGCCAGCAGTTTCGGACGTACTGAAGCTTTCTTT. The encoded protein is CASSFGRTEAFF.

This clonotype appeared a few times. One junction end disagrees with the germline gene, perhaps due to a read error. The rearrangement joins TRBV27 to TRBJ1-1; TRBD1 might be the D (6 bases). The CDR3 runs to 13 residues. The V gene's germline CDR1 is MNHEY and CDR2 SMNVEV (reference sequence). CDR3 amino acids: CASSFNRETEAFF. CDR3 DNA sequence: TGTGCCAGCAGTTTTAACAGGGAGACTGAAGCTTTTTTT.

This clonotype was detected only a few times. The chain carries TRBV4-1 and TRBJ2-5; possibly TRBD1 or TRBD2 for D (5 bases each). The germline V gene has CDR1 MGHRA and CDR2 YSYEKL. The CDR3 is 15 amino acids. The ends were cut back, 0 bases at V and 5 bases at J, with 13 bases in the middle. The CDR3 here is CASSQDSWGGETQYF. CDR3 DNA: TGCGCCAGCAGCCAAGATAGTTGGGGCGGGGAGACCCAGTACTTC.

The chain recombines TRBV2 with TRBJ1-2; D might be TRBD1 (6 bases). CDR1 SNHLY and CDR2 FYNNEI come from the germline V gene. V was cut by 10 bases and J by 1 base, with 16 bases left in between. This CDR3 has 14 residues. The DNA for the CDR3 is TGTGCCACGCAAACAGGGACTGATAACTATGGCTACACCTTC. Encoded protein: CATQTGTDNYGYTF. Combining the CDR3 with reference TRBV2 and TRBJ1-2 gives the whole variable domain EPEVTQTPSHQVTQMGQEVILRCVPISNHLYFYWYRQILGQKVEFLVSFYNNEISEKSEIFDDQFSVERPDGSNFTLKIRSTKLEDSAMYFCATQTGTDNYGYTFGSGTRLTVV.

The chain recombines TRBV6-6 with TRBJ2-1; D perhaps matches TRBD2 (5 bases). V lost 5 bases to trimming and J lost 0 bases, with 11 bases between them. CDR1 and CDR2 (germline): MNHNY, SVGAGI (reference sequence). The CDR3 length is 15 residues. CDR3 sequence: CASSITGSSYNEQFF. CDR3 bases: TGTGCCAGCAGTATCACTGGGAGCTCCTACAATGAGCAGTTCTTC.

The chain joins TRBV27 to TRBJ1-2, with TRBD1 as a possible D gene (5 bases). Trimming cost V 6 bases and J 5 bases, with 10 bases left between them. Per the germline V gene, CDR1 is MNHEY and CDR2 is SMNVEV (reference sequence). The CDR3 sequence is 12 residues long. The CDR3 spells CASRQQDYGYTF. CDR3 DNA: TGTGCCAGCAGACAACAGGATTATGGCTACACCTTC.

This clonotype was recorded once. This sequence joins TRBV9 and TRBJ1-2, with no clear D. Germline V lookup: CDR1 SGDLS, CDR2 YYNGEE. With 0 bases removed from V and 6 bases from J, the gap between germline ends came to 21 bases. This CDR3 contains 17 residues. CDR3 protein: CASSVASEAHKRDGYTF. As DNA, the CDR3 is TGTGCCAGCAGCGTAGCTTCGGAGGCACACAAAAGGGATGGCTACACCTTC.